The text below deals with one T cell receptor beta chain. Ten or more counts support this clonotype. Its target antigen remains unknown. No base qualities exist here, and no much larger clone lies one base off it. These data belong to a study of breast tumors, draining lymph nodes, adjacent tissues (dated by TCRdb to 2016 to 2017). The study in broad terms: In breast cancer patients, the study compared the TCR beta repertoires of tumor, adjacent nontumor tissue and axillary lymph nodes. In human breast cancer, the study set out to evaluate how tumor, surrounding tissue and draining lymph node repertoires relate to one another and whether T cells may move between these sites.

Lymph node samples were obtained from the axillary draining lymph nodes of breast cancer patients. Overall study outcomes, separate from this receptor: The similarity between tumor and nontumor tissue repertoires was significantly greater in luminal-like breast cancer than in basal-like breast cancer. The data were judged consistent with most tumor T cells deriving from the lymph node and then expanding within tumor tissue. Rather than being directly demonstrated, the conclusion that tumor T cells originate in lymph nodes was presented as consistent with a hypothesis. Tumor T-cell repertoires showed less diversity than lymph node repertoires and more diversity than nontumor tissue repertoires, and tumor T-cell repertoires showed preferential V and J gene usage.

Taken from the germline V gene (reference sequence), the CDR1 and CDR2 loops are MNHEY and SMNVEV. Counted from cysteine to phenylalanine, this CDR3 has 17 amino acids. Solely the CDR3 DNA is kept, with 51 bases framed from the first base. V is pruned by 3 bases and J by 0 bases, leaving 11 bases of the junction without a gene match. Sequencing relied on an Illumina HiSeq 2000. TCR beta chain libraries were generated through multiplex PCR amplification. The amplified TCR beta chain products were analyzed by high-throughput sequencing. TCRdb redid the processing of the public reads, applying fastp at Q25 and MiXCR, and retained in-frame beta chains. Each entry merges the rows of one CDR3 protein and shows their most common DNA and genes. In this sample the table shows approximately 150,000 distinct CDR3 sequences, roughly 33% of which occur a single time. The top ten clonotypes cover 2.3% of the sample.

The rearrangement joined TRBV27 to TRBJ2-7, with 7 middle bases fitting TRBD1. Material: axillary lymph node tissue. This TCR came from a female donor with breast cancer. Some clones in this sample may be carry-over from other donors' samples. CDR3 loop: CASSFARLAGGSYEQYF. The sequence in DNA is TGTGCCAGCAGTTTCGCCCGGCTGGCAGGGGGCTCCTACGAGCAGTACTTC.